The sequence of this TCR beta chain was determined in a study of graft-versus-host responses after intestinal transplantation. Study in general: The whole recipient group had anti-thymocyte globulin induction followed by tacrolimus and steroids for about three years.

Whole-study findings and limits: Patients who carried graft-donor T cell macrochimerism also had high graft-versus-host to host-versus-graft clonal ratios in their allografts. Recipient marrow held GvH clones, some first seen in ileum or blood.

Comment on this clone: Its target is unknown.

The assay was immunoSEQ multiplex PCR, and TCRdb's table has in-frame clones only and misses some. Among about 91,000 clones listed, about 91% were seen once. This TCR was sampled from a human donor who was the organ donor for an intestinal transplant. This specimen was unstimulated CD4+ T cells sorted from spleen or lymph node cells, taken before transplant.

In nucleotides, the CDR3 is TGTGCCAGCAGCCCCCGACAGGGAAGAACAGATACGCAGTATTTT. Encoded protein: CASSPRQGRTDTQYF. This chain joins TRBV9 and TRBJ2-3; 7 nucleotides line up with TRBD1. The CDR3 has 15 residues. The V and J ends lost 4 bases and 3 bases, in that order; junction bases with no gene match: 8. CDR1 is SGDLS and CDR2 is YYNGEE in the germline V gene.